This T cell receptor beta chain derives from a study of CD8+CD57+ T cells in acquired aplastic anemia (dated by TCRdb to 2017 to 2018). Regarding the research as a whole: A mean of around 3.2 ug of DNA, ranging from about 0.19 to 30 ug, was extracted from sorted CD4+ and CD8+ cells. CD8+CD57+ expansion was defined as a frequency above the mean frequency observed in healthy subjects.

From a lookup of the germline V gene (reference sequence), CDR1 and CDR2 are SSHAT and FNYEAQ. There are 11 amino acids in the CDR3, from cysteine to phenylalanine inclusive. Of the read, only the CDR3 DNA is kept; its 33 bases are in frame from base 1. The patients picked for sequencing were ones in whom flow cytometry had shown an expansion of CD8+CD57+ cells. Every patient had severe acquired aplastic anemia, diagnosed using the International Study of Aplastic Anemia and Agranulocytosis and Camitta criteria. No patient had received any therapy when blood was sampled. In this study, sorted CD4+ and CD8+ T cells from the blood of healthy subjects and of severe aplastic anemia patients had their TCR repertoires deep-sequenced. Patients were enrolled in the USA under clinicaltrials.gov protocols 00001620, 01623167, 00001397, 00071045, 00081523 and 00961064. Ficoll-Paque density gradient centrifugation was used to isolate peripheral blood mononuclear cells. CD4+ and CD8+ T cells were sorted by FACS or magnetic beads before DNA extraction.

The sample holds a few counts of this clonotype. Its binding antigen is unknown. One end of the junction does not line up with germline, which may come from a read error. Profiling of TCR beta VDJ combinations and CDR3 sequences used genomic DNA as the template. An Illumina HiSeq 2000 was used for TCR repertoire sequencing. On the authors' methods: Repertoires were assessed using TRBV/TRBJ rearrangement plots, CDR3 size and DJ length profiles, and Simpson's diversity index. The most abundant DNA sequence in the deep sequencing data was taken as the immunodominant clone. CDR3 amino acid sequences were screened for sharing across subjects and compared with published repertoires and the VDJdb database. TCRdb cleaned the public reads at Q25 with fastp, built clones with MiXCR and kept in-frame beta chains. Merged by CDR3 protein, the rows form single entries marked with the most common genes and DNA. TCRdb, not the authors, supplied the V and J calls. The sample table contains about 120,000 distinct CDR3 sequences; only one count was recorded for about 50% of them. The ten largest clones add up to 25% to 35% of the sample.

General conclusions and limits of the study: Roughly 30 CD8+ CDR3 sequences were found to be shared between patients and controls, but these sequences appeared to be highly expressed in patients and within the immunodominant clones of the patients. Patients and healthy controls showed no significant difference in CD8+ Simpson's diversity (P=0.060).

This TCR derives from a human donor with aplastic anemia. This chain joins TRBV7-7 to TRBJ2-5; no D gene is confidently identified. The specimen was sorted CD4+, CD8+, or CD8+CD57+ T cells (not recorded which) from PBMCs. The DNA sequence is as follows: TGTGCTAGCAGCTCACCCCCGGCCCAGTACTTC. This gives the protein CASSSPPAQYF.